This T cell receptor beta chain derives from a study of Graves' ophthalmopathy and Graves' hyperthyroidism. This CDR3 spans 19 amino acids. With V trimmed by 0 bases and J by 0 bases, 10 bases remained unmatched. Germline V lookup: CDR1 MNHEY, CDR2 SVGEGT. RNA transcripts served as template for amplifying TCR beta CDR3 sequences. RT-PCR in the first round used HTBI primers; a second-round multiplex PCR followed. One entry per CDR3 protein results from TCRdb running MiXCR on the multiplex PCR reads. The sample holds 350,000 to 450,000 distinct CDR3 sequences, around 18% seen once. This clonotype was detected many times.

Sequencing input: peripheral blood. This receptor was identified in a young woman with Graves' ophthalmopathy. The chain joins TRBV6-2 or TRBV6-3 to TRBJ2-7; 11 positions match TRBD2. CDR3 nucleotide sequence: TGTGCCAGCAGTTACTCGACTAGCGGGGATTGGAAAAGCTCCTACGAGCAGTACTTC. This translates into CASSYSTSGDWKSSYEQYF.